This T cell receptor beta chain was recorded in a study of human T cells and chemical hapten exposure (dated by TCRdb to the early 2020s). For the study in its entirety: For sensitization, 2% DPC in acetone was applied to a roughly 2 cm by roughly 2 cm area of upper inner arm skin. Throughout the roughly 25-week study period, patients were also given weekly therapeutic DPC doses on the scalp. Patch testing was performed on the upper back with Finn chambers containing 0.01% DPC, and the patch tests were scored after 6 days according to International Contact Dermatitis Research Group standards. Most of the patients in the cohort were female, and the cohort covered alopecia areata with under or over 50% scalp involvement, alopecia totalis and alopecia universalis. The libraries were sequenced as a pool, and the TCR yield per sample differed mostly because of small variations in library volumes within the pool. In alopecia patients, the study followed how the peripheral blood TCR repertoire changed in vivo over primary and secondary sensitization to diphenylcyclopropenone (DPC), a hapten. Blood was sampled from patients pre-sensitization (week 0) and at 2, 6 and about 24 weeks after DPC sensitization. About 30 alopecia patients provided blood for TCR sequencing at one to four time points (pre-sensitization, 2, 6 and 24 weeks).

The intended sense of this specimen's time point label: patch test 2, 6 weeks after DPC sensitization. The sample's treatment or condition label, decoded: therapeutic diphenylcyclopropenone sensitization with weekly scalp DPC. At each patch-test visit, blood was drawn before the patch test was applied. Eligible patients were aged 18 to 70, diagnosed with alopecia, deemed suitable for DPC therapy, and excluded if pregnant. Total RNA was extracted from unfractionated whole blood collected in Tempus Blood RNA tubes. The library was produced with RACE. This sample was sequenced with a NextSeq 500. During library preparation, unique molecular identifiers were attached to individual cDNA molecules so that TCRs could be counted quantitatively and reproducibly. For every blood RNA sample, sequencing covered both the TCR alpha and TCR beta chains. Processing in the source paper ran as follows. A median of about 100,000 TCRs per sample was observed, with a range of about 20,000 to 700,000. The Decombinator software suite was used to annotate the V, J and CDR3 of the TCR reads. For PS versus PT1 abundance plots, all samples were subsampled to the same number of TCRs (28,000). Expanded TCRs were defined as absent before sensitization and observed at least eight times at the 2-week time point. TCRdb redid the processing of the public reads, applying fastp at Q25 and MiXCR, and retained in-frame beta chains. Rows with one shared CDR3 protein collapse into an entry with the most common genes and DNA. These V and J calls rely on TCRdb rather than the paper's analysis. For this sample the table gives approximately 100,000 distinct CDR3 sequences, of which 9.2% were detected only once. The ten largest clonotypes hold 2.5% to 3.5% of the sample.

What the authors observed across the whole study: Compared with pre-sensitization or healthy control sets, expanded TCRs formed significantly more large CDR3 similarity clusters, which is consistent with antigen-driven responses. Alopecia, a presumed autoimmune disease, was present in all patients, so the immune response of the patients might differ from that of healthy individuals. Patch test score was positively correlated with the number of PT1 expanded TCRs, with significance at thresholds 8, 16 and 32 but not at 4. Repeated subsampling changed both the strength of the expansion versus patch-test correlation and the threshold at which the correlation became significant. DPC sensitization did not change how many TCRs were above 1 in 1000 frequency, and no evidence was found of alterations in global repertoire structure.

The CDR3, cysteine through phenylalanine, is 14 amino acids long. The only DNA kept is the CDR3, 42 bases in frame from the first base. CDR1 is given as LGHDT and CDR2 as YNNKEL, both from the germline V gene (reference sequence). V is clipped by 6 bases and J by 1 base, and the sequence between their germline boundaries is 12 bases long. As for this clonotype: The target of this receptor is not known. No much larger clonotype is one base removed from it; base qualities were not supplied.

The chain is assembled from TRBV3-1 and TRBJ1-1, and TRBD1 may be the D gene, going by 5 matching bases. The sample was whole blood, taken in connection with sensitization to the hapten diphenylcyclopropenone (DPC). The receptor comes from a woman in her 40s with alopecia areata. Some clones in this sample may be carry-over from other donors' samples. The sequenced DNA is TGTGCCAGCAGTTCCAGGGATACGAACACTGAAGCTTTCTTT. It codes for CASSSRDTNTEAFF.